This entry concerns a single TCR beta chain. The investigators introduced synthetic TCR analog templates into each PCR as spikes. Assay used: immunoSEQ multiplex PCR; TCRdb lists only in-frame clones, some missing. The repertoire holds about 85,000 clones, with approximately 87% as singletons. Time point meaning: pretreatment peripheral blood. Losses at the gene ends were 0 bases for V and 5 bases for J; bases not matched to a gene: 9. This CDR3 spans 16 amino acids. The germline V gene encodes CDR1 MGHRA and CDR2 YSYEKL. This sample was included in a study of PD-L1 blockade in urothelial cancer. Study as a whole: Blood was subjected to analysis at 3 weeks (second dose) and 6 weeks following treatment start.

The source was PBMCs, collected around atezolizumab (anti-PD-L1) treatment. The chain links TRBV4-1 to TRBJ2-7, with 8 bases lining up with TRBD1. This TCR came from a man between 60 and 70 years old with urothelial cancer. This CDR3 is CASSQEPAGGFDEQYF. Here the CDR3 DNA reads TGCGCCAGCAGCCAAGAGCCCGCAGGGGGCTTCGACGAGCAGTACTTC.